The following is a T cell receptor (beta chain) sequence with its context. Exclusion of patients followed from uncontrolled infection, other autoimmune disease, pregnancy or lactation. RNA transcripts yielded amplified TCR beta CDR3 regions. HTBI primers were employed in a first-round RT-PCR of the TCR CDR3. TCRdb called the multiplex PCR reads again in MiXCR, with one record for every CDR3 protein. The sample yields 200,000 to 250,000 distinct CDR3 sequences, around 16% seen once. The sample is drawn from a study of T cells in Graves' hyperthyroidism and ophthalmopathy. The CDR3 is made up of 15 amino acids. CDR1 MNHGY and CDR2 SVAAGI come from the germline V gene. Losses at the gene ends were 4 bases for V and 3 bases for J; bases not matched to a gene: 7.

The material sequenced was blood. The chain recombines TRBV6-9 with TRBJ2-3, with 7 positions matching TRBD2. This clonotype originated in a man aged 35 to 55 with Graves' hyperthyroidism. The CDR3 DNA reads as TGTGCCAGCAGTTTCGTGGGGGGGGGTACAGATACGCAGTATTTT. It is translated as CASSFVGGGTDTQYF.